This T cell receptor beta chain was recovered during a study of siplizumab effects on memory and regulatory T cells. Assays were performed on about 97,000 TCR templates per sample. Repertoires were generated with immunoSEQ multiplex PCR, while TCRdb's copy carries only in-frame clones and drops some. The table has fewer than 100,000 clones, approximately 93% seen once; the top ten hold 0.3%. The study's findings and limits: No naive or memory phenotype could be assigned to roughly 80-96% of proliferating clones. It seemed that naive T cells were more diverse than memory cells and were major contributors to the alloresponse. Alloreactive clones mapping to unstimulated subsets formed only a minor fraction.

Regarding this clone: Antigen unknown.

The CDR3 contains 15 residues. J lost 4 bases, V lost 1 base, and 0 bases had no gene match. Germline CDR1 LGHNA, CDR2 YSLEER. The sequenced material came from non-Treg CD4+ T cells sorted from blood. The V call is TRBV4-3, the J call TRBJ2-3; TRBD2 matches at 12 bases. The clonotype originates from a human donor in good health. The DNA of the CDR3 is TGCGCCAGCAGCCAAGCTAGCGGGAGGGCAGATACGCAGTATTTT. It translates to CASSQASGRADTQYF.